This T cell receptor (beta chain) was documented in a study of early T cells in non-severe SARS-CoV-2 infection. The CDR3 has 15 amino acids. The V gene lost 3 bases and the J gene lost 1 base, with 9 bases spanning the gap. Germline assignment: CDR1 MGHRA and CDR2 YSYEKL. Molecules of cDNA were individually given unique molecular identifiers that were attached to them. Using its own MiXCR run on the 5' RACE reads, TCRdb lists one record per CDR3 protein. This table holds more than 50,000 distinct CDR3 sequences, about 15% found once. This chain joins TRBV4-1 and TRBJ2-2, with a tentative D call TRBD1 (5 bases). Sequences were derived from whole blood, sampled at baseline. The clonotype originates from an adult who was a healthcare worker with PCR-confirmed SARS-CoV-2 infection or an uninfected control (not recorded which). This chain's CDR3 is CASSHTTENTGELFF. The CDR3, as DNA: TGCGCCAGCAGCCATACGACAGAGAACACCGGGGAGCTGTTTTTT.